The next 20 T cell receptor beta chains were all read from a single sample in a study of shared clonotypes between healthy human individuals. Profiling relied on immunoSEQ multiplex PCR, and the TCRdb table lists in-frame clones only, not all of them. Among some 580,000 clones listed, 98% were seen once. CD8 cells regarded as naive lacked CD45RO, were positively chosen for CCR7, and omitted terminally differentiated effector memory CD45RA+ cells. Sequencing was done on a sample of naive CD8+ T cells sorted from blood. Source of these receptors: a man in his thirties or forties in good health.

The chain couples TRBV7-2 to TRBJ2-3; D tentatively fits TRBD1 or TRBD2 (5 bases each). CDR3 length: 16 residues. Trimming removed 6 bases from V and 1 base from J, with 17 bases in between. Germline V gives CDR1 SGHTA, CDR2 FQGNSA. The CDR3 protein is CASSFSRGAGTDTQYF. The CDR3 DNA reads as TGTGCCAGCAGTTTTAGTAGGGGAGCCGGCACAGATACGCAGTATTTT. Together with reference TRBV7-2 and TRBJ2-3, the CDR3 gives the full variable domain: GAGVSQSPSNKVTEKGKDVELRCDPISGHTALYWYRQSLGQGLEFLIYFQGNSAPDKSGLPSDRFSAERTGGSVSTLTIQRTQQEDSAVYLCASSFSRGAGTDTQYFGPGTRLTVL.

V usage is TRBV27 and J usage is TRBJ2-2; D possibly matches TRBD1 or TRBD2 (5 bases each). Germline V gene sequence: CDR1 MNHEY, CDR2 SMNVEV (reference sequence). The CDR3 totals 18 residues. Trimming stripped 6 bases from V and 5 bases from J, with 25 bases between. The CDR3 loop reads CASSLSYRGLLWTGELFF. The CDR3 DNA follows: TGTGCCAGCAGCCTATCCTACCGGGGCCTCCTGTGGACCGGGGAGCTGTTTTTT.

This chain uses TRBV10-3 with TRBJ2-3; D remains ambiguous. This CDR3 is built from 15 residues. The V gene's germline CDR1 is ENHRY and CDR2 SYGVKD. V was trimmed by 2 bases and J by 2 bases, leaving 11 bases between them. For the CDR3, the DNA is TGTGCCATCAGTGAGCCCGGATTTGCCACAGATACGCAGTATTTT. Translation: CAISEPGFATDTQYF.

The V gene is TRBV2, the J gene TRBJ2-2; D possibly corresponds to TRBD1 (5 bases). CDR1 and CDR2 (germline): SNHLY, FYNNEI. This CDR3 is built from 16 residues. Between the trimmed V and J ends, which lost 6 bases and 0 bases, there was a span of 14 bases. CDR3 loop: CASRGVPESNTGELFF. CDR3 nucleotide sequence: TGTGCCAGCAGAGGGGTACCTGAATCGAACACCGGGGAGCTGTTTTTT.

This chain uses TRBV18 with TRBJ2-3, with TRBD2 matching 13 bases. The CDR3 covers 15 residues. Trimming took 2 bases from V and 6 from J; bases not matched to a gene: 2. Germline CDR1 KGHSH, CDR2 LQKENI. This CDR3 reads CASSPATSGRDTQYF. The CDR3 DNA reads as TGTGCCAGCTCACCAGCGACTAGCGGGAGGGATACGCAGTATTTT.

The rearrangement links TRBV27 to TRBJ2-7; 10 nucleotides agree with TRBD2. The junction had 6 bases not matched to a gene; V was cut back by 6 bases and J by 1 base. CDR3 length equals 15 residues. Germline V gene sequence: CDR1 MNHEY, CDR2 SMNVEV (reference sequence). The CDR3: CASRKAGGTSYEQYF. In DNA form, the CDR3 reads TGTGCCAGCAGGAAAGCGGGAGGGACGTCCTACGAGCAGTACTTC.

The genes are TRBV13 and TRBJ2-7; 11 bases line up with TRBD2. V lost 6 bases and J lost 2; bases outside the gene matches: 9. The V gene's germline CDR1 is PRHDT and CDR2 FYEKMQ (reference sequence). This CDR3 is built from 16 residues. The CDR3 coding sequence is TGTGCCAGCAGTCTCCGCGGGACTAGCGGCACCTACGAGCAGTACTTC. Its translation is CASSLRGTSGTYEQYF.

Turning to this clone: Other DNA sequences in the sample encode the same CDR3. DNA for the CDR3: TGTGCCAGCAGCGTAGGGGCTAGCGGAGGATACGAGCAGTACTTC. Protein product: CASSVGASGGYEQYF. The chain recombines TRBV9 with TRBJ2-7; 7 bases are a match to TRBD2. This CDR3 is built from 15 residues. Trimming took 0 bases from V and 4 from J; bases not matched to a gene: 7. Germline-derived CDR1 and CDR2 are SGDLS and YYNGEE.

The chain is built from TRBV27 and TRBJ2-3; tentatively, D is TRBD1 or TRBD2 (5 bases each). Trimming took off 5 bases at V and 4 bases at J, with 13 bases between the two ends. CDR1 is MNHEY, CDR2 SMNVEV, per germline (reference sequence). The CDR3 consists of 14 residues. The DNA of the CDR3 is TGTGCCAGCAGTGACAGCGGAGGTCCAGATACGCAGTATTTT. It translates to CASSDSGGPDTQYF.

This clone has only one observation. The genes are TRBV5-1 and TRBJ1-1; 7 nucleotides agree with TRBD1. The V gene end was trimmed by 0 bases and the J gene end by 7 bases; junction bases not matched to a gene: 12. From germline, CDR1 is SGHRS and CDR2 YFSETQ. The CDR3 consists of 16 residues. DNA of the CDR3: TGCGCCAGCAGCTTGGCCACAGGGGCAACGGGGTATGAAGCTTTCTTT. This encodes CASSLATGATGYEAFF.

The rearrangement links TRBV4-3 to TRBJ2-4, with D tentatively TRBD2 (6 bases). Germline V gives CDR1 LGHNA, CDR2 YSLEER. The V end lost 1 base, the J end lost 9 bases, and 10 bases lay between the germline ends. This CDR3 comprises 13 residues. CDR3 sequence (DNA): TGCGCCAGCAGCCAAGTATGGGGAGGCATTCAGTACTTC. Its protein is CASSQVWGGIQYF.

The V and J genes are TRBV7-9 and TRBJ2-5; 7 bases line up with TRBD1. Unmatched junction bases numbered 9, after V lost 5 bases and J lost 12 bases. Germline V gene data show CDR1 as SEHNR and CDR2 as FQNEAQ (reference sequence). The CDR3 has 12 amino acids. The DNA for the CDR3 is TGTGCCAGCAGCCGGACGGACAGGCAGAAGTACTTC. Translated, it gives CASSRTDRQKYF.

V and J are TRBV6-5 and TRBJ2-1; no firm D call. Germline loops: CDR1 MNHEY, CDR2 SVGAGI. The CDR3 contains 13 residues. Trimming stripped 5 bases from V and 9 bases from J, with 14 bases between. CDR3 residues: CASSEDGRAEQFF. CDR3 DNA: TGTGCCAGCAGTGAGGACGGCCGTGCTGAGCAGTTCTTC.

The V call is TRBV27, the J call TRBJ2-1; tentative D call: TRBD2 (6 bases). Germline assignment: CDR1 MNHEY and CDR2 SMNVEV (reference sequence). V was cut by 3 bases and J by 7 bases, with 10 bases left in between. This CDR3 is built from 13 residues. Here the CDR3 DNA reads TGTGCCAGCAGTTTCGGGAGTAGTAATGAGCAGTTCTTC. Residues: CASSFGSSNEQFF.

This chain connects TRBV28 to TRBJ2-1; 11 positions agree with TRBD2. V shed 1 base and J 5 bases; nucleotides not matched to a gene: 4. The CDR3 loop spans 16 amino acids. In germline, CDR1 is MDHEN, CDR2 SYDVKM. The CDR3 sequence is CASSLLLAGANNEQFF. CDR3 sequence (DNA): TGTGCCAGCAGTTTATTACTAGCGGGAGCAAACAATGAGCAGTTCTTC.

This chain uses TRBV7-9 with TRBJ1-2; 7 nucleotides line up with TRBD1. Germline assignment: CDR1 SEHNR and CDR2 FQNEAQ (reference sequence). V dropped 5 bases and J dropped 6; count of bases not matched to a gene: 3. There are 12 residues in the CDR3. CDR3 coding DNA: TGTGCCAGCAGCAGACAGGGAAATGGCTACACCTTC. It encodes CASSRQGNGYTF.

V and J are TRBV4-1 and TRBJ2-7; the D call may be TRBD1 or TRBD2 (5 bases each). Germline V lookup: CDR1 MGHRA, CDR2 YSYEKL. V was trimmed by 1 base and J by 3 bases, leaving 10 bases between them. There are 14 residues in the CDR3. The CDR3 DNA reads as TGCGCCAGCAGCCAAGGGGGACCGAGCTACGAGCAGTACTTC. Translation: CASSQGGPSYEQYF.

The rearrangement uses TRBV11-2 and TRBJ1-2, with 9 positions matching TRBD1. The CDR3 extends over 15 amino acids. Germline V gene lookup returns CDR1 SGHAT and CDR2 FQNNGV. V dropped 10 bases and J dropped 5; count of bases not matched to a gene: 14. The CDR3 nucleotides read TGTGCCACTACCGCTGGGACAGGGAGGTTTTATGGCTACACCTTC. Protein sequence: CATTAGTGRFYGYTF.

DNA for the CDR3: TGTGCCAGCAGCCACCGGACAGGCACGAACGAGCAGTACTTC. Amino acids: CASSHRTGTNEQYF. This chain uses TRBV5-4 with TRBJ2-7; TRBD1 aligns across 7 bases. This CDR3 has 14 residues. V gave up 4 bases and J gave up 5 bases; unmatched junction bases: 9. CDR1 and CDR2 from the germline V gene are SGHNT and YYREEE (reference sequence).

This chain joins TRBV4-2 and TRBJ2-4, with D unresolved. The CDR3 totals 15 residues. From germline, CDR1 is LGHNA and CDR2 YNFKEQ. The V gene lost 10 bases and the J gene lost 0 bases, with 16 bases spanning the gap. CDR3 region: CANLVGCSAKNIQYF. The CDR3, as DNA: TGTGCCAATCTCGTAGGTTGTTCAGCCAAAAACATTCAGTACTTC.